What follows describes a single T cell receptor beta chain. One end of the junction is discordant with germline, which a read error may explain. These data belong to a study of T cells in tumors and immune-related adverse events. Sequenced by immunoSEQ multiplex PCR; TCRdb stores in-frame clones only, minus some. The sample lists about 24,000 clones; about 93% were seen once. The TCR sequence derives from a female donor with metastatic renal cell carcinoma. The specimen was lymph node tissue, collected from a patient treated with anti-PD-1 therapy.

The DNA for the CDR3 is TGTGCTAGCAGCGCGGACAGCGCGAGCTCCTACGAGCAGTACTTC. Its translation: CASSADSASSYEQYF. V gene TRBV7-7 combines with J gene TRBJ2-7, with D perhaps matching TRBD1 (6 bases). The CDR3 consists of 15 residues. Per the germline V gene, CDR1 is SSHAT and CDR2 is FNYEAQ (reference sequence).